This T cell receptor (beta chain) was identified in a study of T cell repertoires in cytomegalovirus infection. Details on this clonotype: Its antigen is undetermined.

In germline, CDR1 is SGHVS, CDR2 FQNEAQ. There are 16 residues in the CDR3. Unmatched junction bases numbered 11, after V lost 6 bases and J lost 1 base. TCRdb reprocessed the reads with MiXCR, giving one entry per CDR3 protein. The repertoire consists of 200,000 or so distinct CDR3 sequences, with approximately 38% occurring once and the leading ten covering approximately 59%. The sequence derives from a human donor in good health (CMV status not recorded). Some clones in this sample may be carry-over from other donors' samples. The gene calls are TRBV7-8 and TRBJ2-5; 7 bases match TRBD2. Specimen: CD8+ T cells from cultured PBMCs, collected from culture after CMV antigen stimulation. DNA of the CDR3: TGTGCCAGCAGACTCAGACTAGCCGGGATCCAAGAGACCCAGTACTTC. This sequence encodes CASRLRLAGIQETQYF.